This T cell receptor beta chain came from a study of vaccination and CD4 T cells after COVID-19. Treatment: approximately 10-day PBMC culture with coronavirus spike peptide pools or control peptides (ViraFEST assay). ViraFEST stimulated the growth of antigen-specific T cells using peptide pools and subsequently profiled their TCRs by sequencing. The cultures had half their medium swapped for fresh IL-2 medium on days 3 and 7. Oncomine TCR Beta short-read sequencing was applied to DNA from cultured CD4+ T cells. MiXCR, run by TCRdb on the PCR reads, gives a single entry per CDR3 protein. The table has some 14,000 distinct CDR3 sequences, 35% seen once; the top ten hold around 10%. Remarks on this clonotype: Its target is not known.

This TCR derives from a human donor who had recovered from COVID-19. Material: CD4+ T cells from blood, cultured in vitro.

The chain's CDR3 is CASSLTGVSISEQFF. In DNA, the CDR3 is TGTGCCAGCAGCTTAACAGGGGTGTCAATCAGTGAGCAGTTCTTC. The J gene is TRBJ2-1, the V gene TRBV7-3; possibly TRBD1 for D (5 bases). Germline V CDR1 and CDR2: SGHTA, FQGTGA. Deletions cut 0 bases from V and 9 bases from J, with 15 bases between. This CDR3 contains 15 residues. The entire variable domain, with the rest obtained from reference TRBV7-3 and TRBJ2-1, is as follows: GAGVSQTPSNKVTEKGKYVELRCDPISGHTALYWYRQSLGQGPEFLIYFQGTGAADDSGLPNDRFFAVRPEGSVSTLKIQRTERGDSAVYLCASSLTGVSISEQFFGPGTRLTVL.